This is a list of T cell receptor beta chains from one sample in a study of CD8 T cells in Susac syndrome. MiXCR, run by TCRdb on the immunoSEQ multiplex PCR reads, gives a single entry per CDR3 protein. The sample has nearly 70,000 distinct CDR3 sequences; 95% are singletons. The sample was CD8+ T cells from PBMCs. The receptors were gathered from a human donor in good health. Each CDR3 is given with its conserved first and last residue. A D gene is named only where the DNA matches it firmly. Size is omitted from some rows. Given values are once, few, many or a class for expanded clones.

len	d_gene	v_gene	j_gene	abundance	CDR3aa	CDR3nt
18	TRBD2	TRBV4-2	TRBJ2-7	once	CASSQPLSGGNPSYEQYF	TGTGCCAGCAGCCAACCGCTTAGCGGGGGGAATCCCTCCTACGAGCAGTACTTC
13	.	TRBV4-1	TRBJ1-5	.	CASSPIWGQPQHF	TGCGCCAGCAGCCCTATTTGGGGGCAGCCCCAGCATTTT
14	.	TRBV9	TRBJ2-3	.	CASSVGRTTDTQYF	TGTGCCAGCAGCGTAGGACGGACCACAGATACGCAGTATTTT
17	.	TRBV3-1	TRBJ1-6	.	CASSPYSGRLLNSPLHF	TGTGCCAGCAGCCCCTATTCAGGAAGGCTCTTAAATTCACCCCTCCACTTT
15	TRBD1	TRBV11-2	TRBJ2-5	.	CASRRTGEWEETQYF	TGTGCCAGCAGACGCACAGGGGAATGGGAAGAGACCCAGTACTTC
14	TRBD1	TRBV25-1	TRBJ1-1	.	CASSSRQGVTEAFF	TGTGCCAGCAGTAGCCGACAGGGGGTAACTGAAGCTTTCTTT
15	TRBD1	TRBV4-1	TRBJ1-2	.	CASSQVGTGRYGYTF	TGCGCCAGCAGCCAAGTAGGGACAGGGAGGTATGGCTACACCTTC
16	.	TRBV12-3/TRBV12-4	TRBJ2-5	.	CASSLLPGGNQETQYF	TGTGCCAGCAGCCTACTTCCGGGCGGAAACCAAGAGACCCAGTACTTC
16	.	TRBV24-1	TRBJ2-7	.	CATSDRSAGVNYEQYF	TGTGCCACCAGTGATAGGTCAGCCGGGGTTAACTACGAGCAGTACTTC
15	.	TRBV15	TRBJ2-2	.	CATSRDLSVAGELFF	TGTGCCACCAGCAGAGATCTCTCTGTGGCCGGGGAGCTGTTTTTT
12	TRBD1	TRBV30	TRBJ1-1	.	CAWSPTGVEAFF	TGTGCCTGGAGTCCAACAGGGGTTGAAGCTTTCTTT
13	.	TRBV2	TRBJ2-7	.	CASSEVYNVEQYF	TGTGCCAGCAGTGAAGTGTATAACGTCGAGCAGTACTTC
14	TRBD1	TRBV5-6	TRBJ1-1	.	CASSPGQGRSEAFF	TGTGCCAGCAGCCCGGGACAGGGGAGATCTGAAGCTTTCTTT
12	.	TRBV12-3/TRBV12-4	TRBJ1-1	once	CASSLIRLEAFF	TGTGCCAGCAGTTTAATTAGGCTTGAAGCTTTCTTT
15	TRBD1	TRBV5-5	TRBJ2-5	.	CASSSPGQSQETQYF	TGTGCCAGCAGCTCTCCGGGACAGAGCCAAGAGACCCAGTACTTC
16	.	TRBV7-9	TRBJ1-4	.	CASSLVHTLSDEKLFF	TGTGCCAGCAGCTTAGTCCACACCCTCTCGGATGAAAAACTGTTTTTT
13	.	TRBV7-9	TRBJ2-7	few	CASSPPLSYEQYF	TGTGCCAGCAGCCCCCCACTGAGTTACGAGCAGTACTTC
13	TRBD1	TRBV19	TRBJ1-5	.	CASSSRGHQPQHF	TGTGCCAGTAGTTCCAGGGGGCATCAGCCCCAGCATTTT
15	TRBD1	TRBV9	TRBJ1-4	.	CASSADGTGNEKLFF	TGTGCCAGCAGCGCAGACGGGACAGGGAATGAAAAACTGTTTTTT
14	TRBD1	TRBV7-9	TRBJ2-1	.	CASSSDRDGNEQFF	TGTGCCAGCAGCTCGGACAGGGATGGCAATGAGCAGTTCTTC
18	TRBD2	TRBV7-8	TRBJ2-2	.	CASSFSLGGNAYTGELFF	TGTGCCAGCAGCTTTTCACTGGGGGGGAACGCGTACACCGGGGAGCTGTTTTTT
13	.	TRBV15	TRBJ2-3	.	CATSVLITDTQYF	TGTGCCACCAGCGTTCTGATCACAGATACGCAGTATTTT
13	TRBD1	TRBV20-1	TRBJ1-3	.	CSVRGVSGNTIYF	TGCAGTGTCAGGGGGGTCTCTGGAAACACCATATATTTT
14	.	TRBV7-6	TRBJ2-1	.	CASSLWDTNNEQFF	TGTGCCAGCAGCTTGTGGGACACCAACAATGAGCAGTTCTTC
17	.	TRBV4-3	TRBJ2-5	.	CASSQDPSVGAQETQYF	TGCGCCAGCAGCCAAGATCCCAGCGTGGGGGCCCAAGAGACCCAGTACTTC
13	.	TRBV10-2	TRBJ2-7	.	CASSGADSYEQYF	TGCGCCAGCAGTGGGGCGGACTCCTACGAGCAGTACTTC
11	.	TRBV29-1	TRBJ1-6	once	CSVLMNSPLHF	TGCAGCGTTCTCATGAATTCACCCCTCCACTTT
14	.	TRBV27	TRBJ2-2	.	CASSLRGYGGELFF	TGTGCCAGCAGTTTAAGAGGGTATGGCGGGGAGCTGTTTTTT
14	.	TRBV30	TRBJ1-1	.	CAWMEGGMNTEAFF	TGTGCCTGGATGGAGGGGGGAATGAACACTGAAGCTTTCTTT
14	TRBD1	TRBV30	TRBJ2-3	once	CAWRTGQVTDTQYF	TGTGCCTGGAGGACGGGACAGGTCACAGATACGCAGTATTTT
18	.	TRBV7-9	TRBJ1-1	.	CASSFPLGLGTPNTEAFF	TGTGCCAGCAGCTTCCCTTTGGGTCTCGGGACACCGAACACTGAAGCTTTCTTT
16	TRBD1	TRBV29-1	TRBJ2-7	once	CSVVFSQEDRGDEQYF	TGCAGCGTCGTATTTTCCCAGGAGGACAGGGGCGACGAGCAGTACTTC
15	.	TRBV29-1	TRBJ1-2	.	CSVEVVTANNYGYTF	TGCAGCGTTGAAGTCGTGACAGCCAATAACTATGGCTACACCTTC
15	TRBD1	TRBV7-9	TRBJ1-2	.	CASSSSGQGPTGYTF	TGTGCCAGCAGCTCCTCGGGACAGGGGCCTACTGGCTACACCTTC
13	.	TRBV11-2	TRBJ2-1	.	CASSLGGEREQFF	TGTGCCAGCAGCTTAGGAGGAGAGAGAGAGCAGTTCTTC
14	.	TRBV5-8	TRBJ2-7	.	CASSPAGSVYEQYF	TGTGCCAGCAGCCCGGCCGGGTCAGTCTACGAGCAGTACTTC
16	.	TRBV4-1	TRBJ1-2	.	CASSQGSVFAVRGYTF	TGCGCCAGCAGCCAAGGGTCGGTTTTCGCGGTACGGGGCTACACCTTC
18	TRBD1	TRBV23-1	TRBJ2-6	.	CASSQDRVKSSGANVLTF	TGCGCCAGCAGTCAAGACAGGGTAAAATCATCTGGGGCCAACGTCCTGACTTTC
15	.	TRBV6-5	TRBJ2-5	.	CASSYEGMYQETQYF	TGTGCCAGCAGTTACGAGGGGATGTACCAAGAGACCCAGTACTTC
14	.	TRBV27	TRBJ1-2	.	CASRPRGSGYGYTF	TGTGCCAGCAGACCCAGGGGATCAGGGTATGGCTACACCTTC
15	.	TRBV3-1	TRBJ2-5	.	CASSQVSSAQETQYF	TGTGCCAGCAGCCAAGTGTCTAGCGCACAAGAGACCCAGTACTTC
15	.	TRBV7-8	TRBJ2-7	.	CASSLFPGTAYEQYF	TGTGCCAGCAGCTTATTTCCAGGTACCGCCTACGAGCAGTACTTC
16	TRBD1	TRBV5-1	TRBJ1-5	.	CASSFGTGGQNQPQHF	TGCGCCAGCAGCTTCGGGACAGGTGGCCAGAATCAGCCCCAGCATTTT
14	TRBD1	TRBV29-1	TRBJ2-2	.	CSVDRGSNTGELFF	TGCAGCGTAGACAGGGGCTCGAACACCGGGGAGCTGTTTTTT
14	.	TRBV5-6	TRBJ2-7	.	CASSLFLNFYEQYF	TGTGCCAGCAGCTTGTTCCTGAATTTTTACGAGCAGTACTTC
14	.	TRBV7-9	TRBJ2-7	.	CASSLGGSRNEQYF	TGTGCCAGCAGCTTAGGGGGGTCTAGGAACGAGCAGTACTTC
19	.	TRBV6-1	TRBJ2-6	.	CASSPRISLLHSGANVLTF	TGTGCCAGCAGTCCACGAATCTCCCTCCTTCACTCTGGGGCCAACGTCCTGACTTTC
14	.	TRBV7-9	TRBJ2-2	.	CASSPVLGAGELFF	TGTGCCAGCAGCCCGGTACTAGGGGCCGGGGAGCTGTTTTTT
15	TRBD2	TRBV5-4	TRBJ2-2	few	CASSLVGLTTGELFF	TGTGCCAGCAGCTTGGTGGGACTAACGACCGGGGAGCTGTTTTTT
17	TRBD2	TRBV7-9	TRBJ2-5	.	CASAPPAGLAIQETQYF	TGTGCCAGCGCACCCCCTGCAGGACTAGCGATTCAAGAGACCCAGTACTTC
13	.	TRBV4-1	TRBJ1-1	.	CASSPWASAVAFF	TGCGCCAGCAGCCCCTGGGCGTCGGCCGTAGCTTTCTTT
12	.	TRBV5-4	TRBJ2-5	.	CASSGVQETQYF	TGTGCCAGCAGCGGGGTTCAAGAGACCCAGTACTTC
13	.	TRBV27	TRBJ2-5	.	CASSLSSAGTQYF	TGTGCCAGCAGTTTATCTAGCGCTGGGACCCAGTACTTC